The T cell receptor (beta chain) described here comes from a study of CD4 T cells in relation to SARS-CoV-2 and coronaviruses. Across the study: ViraFEST: roughly 10-day antigen culture of PBMCs, then TCR beta CDR3 sequencing. Regarding the study as a whole: Around 60% of donors had memory CD4+ clonotypes crossrecognizing SARS-CoV-2 and common cold coronavirus spike. Crossreactivity was assessed only for spike protein, not other viral proteins.

The CDR3 is made up of 12 amino acids. Germline CDR1 MNHEY, CDR2 SVGEGT. The germline V and J ends were trimmed by 0 bases and 2 bases, with 1 base remaining between them. Sorted naive or memory CD4+ cells met CEF peptides for approximately nine days. Generated by immunoSEQ multiplex PCR, the TCRdb table keeps only in-frame clones and is missing some. The repertoire holds 35,000 or so clones, with around 80% as singletons. Only one count was recorded for this clone. What it binds is unknown. The genes are TRBV6-2 or TRBV6-3 and TRBJ1-2; D gene unclear. The receptor's source is an adult with COVID-19. Sequences were obtained from memory CD4+ T cells from PBMCs, cultured in vitro. Here the CDR3 DNA reads TGTGCCAGCAGTTACTCGAACTATGGCTACACCTTC. Protein product: CASSYSNYGYTF.